A single T cell receptor beta chain is shown here with its context. Its cognate antigen is unknown. The record originates from a study of CD8 T cells in Susac syndrome. Trimming removed 2 bases at V and 3 bases at J, with 16 bases between. This CDR3 is 16 amino acids long. The germline V gene encodes CDR1 GTSNPN and CDR2 SVGIG (reference sequence). Reverse transcription used roughly 0.45 to 1 ug RNA and random hexamers. The authors amplified TCR beta CDR3 across 54 Vbeta and 13 Jbeta using immunoSEQ multiplex PCR. From the immunoSEQ multiplex PCR reads, TCRdb called clonotypes with MiXCR, one entry per CDR3 protein. This table holds around 180,000 distinct CDR3 sequences, roughly 92% found once. Findings and caveats of the study: Individuals included in the TCR sequencing and HLA analysis were acknowledged by the study to be relatively few in number.

The multiple sclerosis control group consisted of treatment-naive patients whose relapsing-remitting disease, which was either stable or active, fulfilled revised McDonald criteria. In contrast to the negatively isolated CD8+ and CD4+ T cells, TEMRA cells were FACS-enriched. This chain uses TRBV30 with TRBJ2-2; D may be TRBD1 or TRBD2 (5 bases each). The receptor was derived from a human donor with multiple sclerosis. The specimen sequenced was CD4+ T cells from PBMCs. CDR3 DNA: TGTGCCTGGAGTCCACCCGGGACGATGTACACCGGGGAGCTGTTTTTT. Its protein is CAWSPPGTMYTGELFF.